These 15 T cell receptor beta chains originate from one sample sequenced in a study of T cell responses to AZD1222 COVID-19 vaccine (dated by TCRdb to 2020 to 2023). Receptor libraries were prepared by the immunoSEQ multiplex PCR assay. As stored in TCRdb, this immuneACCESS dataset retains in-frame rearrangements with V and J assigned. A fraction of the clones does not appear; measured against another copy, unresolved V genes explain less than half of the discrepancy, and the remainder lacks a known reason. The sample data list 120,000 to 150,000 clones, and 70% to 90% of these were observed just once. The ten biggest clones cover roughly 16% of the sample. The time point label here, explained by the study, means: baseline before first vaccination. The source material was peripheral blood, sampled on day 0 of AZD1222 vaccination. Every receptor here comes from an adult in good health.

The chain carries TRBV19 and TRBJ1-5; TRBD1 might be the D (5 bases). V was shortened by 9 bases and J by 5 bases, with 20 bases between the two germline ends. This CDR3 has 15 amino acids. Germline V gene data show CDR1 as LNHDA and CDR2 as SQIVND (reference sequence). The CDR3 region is CASHPAGQGHQPQHF. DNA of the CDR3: TGTGCCAGCCATCCCGCGGGTCAGGGTCATCAGCCCCAGCATTTT.

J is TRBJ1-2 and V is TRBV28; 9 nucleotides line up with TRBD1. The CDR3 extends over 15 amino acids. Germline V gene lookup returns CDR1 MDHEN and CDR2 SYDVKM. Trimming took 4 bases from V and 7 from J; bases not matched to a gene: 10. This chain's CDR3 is CASSSAGTGRSGYTF. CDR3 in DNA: TGTGCCAGCAGTTCTGCCGGGACAGGGCGGAGTGGCTACACCTTC.

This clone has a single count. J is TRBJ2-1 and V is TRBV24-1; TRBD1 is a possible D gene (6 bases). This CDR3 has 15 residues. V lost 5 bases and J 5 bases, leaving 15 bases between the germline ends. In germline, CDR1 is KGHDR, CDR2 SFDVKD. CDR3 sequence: CATSVAGTQNNEQFF. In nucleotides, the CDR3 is TGTGCCACCAGTGTTGCCGGGACACAGAACAATGAGCAGTTCTTC.

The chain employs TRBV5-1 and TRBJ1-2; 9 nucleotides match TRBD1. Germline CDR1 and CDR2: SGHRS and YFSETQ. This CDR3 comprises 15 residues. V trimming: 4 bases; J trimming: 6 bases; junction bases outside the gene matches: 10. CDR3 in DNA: TGCGCCAGCAGCACTACAGGGGGCCGGGATGATGGCTACACCTTC. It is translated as CASSTTGGRDDGYTF.

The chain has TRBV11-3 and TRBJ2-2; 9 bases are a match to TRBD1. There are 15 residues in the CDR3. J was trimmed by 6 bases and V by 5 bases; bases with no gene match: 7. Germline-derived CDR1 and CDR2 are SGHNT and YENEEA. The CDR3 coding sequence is TGTGCCAGCAGCACGGGACAGGGTCGGGCCGGGGAGCTGTTTTTT. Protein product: CASSTGQGRAGELFF.

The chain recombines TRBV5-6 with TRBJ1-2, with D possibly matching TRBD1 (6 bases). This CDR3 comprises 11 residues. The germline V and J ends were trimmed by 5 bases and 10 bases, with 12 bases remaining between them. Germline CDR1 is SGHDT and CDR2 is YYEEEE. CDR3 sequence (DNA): TGTGCCAGCAGTACAGGGTTCGACTACACCTTC. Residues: CASSTGFDYTF.

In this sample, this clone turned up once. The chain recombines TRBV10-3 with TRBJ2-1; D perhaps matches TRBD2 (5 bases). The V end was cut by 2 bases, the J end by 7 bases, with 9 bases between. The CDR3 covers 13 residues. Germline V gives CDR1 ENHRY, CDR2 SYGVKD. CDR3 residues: CAISEPTGNEQFF. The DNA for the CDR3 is TGTGCCATCAGTGAGCCCACGGGAAATGAGCAGTTCTTC.

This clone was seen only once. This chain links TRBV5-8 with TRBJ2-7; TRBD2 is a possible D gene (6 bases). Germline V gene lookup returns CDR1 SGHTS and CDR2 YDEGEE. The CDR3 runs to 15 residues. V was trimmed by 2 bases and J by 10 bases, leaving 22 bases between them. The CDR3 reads CASSFPGLAPPIQYF. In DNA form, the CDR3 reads TGTGCCAGCAGCTTCCCGGGACTGGCACCACCAATACAGTACTTC.

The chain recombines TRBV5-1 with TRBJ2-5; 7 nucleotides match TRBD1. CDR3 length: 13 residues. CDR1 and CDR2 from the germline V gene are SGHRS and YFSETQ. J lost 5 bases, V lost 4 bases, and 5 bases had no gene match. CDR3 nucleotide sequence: TGCGCCAGCAGCGCCGGGACAGTGGAGACCCAGTACTTC. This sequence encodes CASSAGTVETQYF.

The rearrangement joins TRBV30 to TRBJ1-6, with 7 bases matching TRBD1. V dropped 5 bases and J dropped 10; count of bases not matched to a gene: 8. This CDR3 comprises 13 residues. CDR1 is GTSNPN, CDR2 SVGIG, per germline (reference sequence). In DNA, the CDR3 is TGTGCCTGGGCGACAGGGACGGAATCACCCCTCCACTTT. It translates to CAWATGTESPLHF.

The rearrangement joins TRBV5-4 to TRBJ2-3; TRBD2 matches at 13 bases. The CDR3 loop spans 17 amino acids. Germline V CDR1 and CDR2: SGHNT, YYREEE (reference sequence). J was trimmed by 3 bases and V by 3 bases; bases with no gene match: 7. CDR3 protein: CASSSGLAGAGTDTQYF. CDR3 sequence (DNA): TGTGCCAGCAGCTCAGGACTAGCGGGGGCGGGGACAGATACGCAGTATTTT.

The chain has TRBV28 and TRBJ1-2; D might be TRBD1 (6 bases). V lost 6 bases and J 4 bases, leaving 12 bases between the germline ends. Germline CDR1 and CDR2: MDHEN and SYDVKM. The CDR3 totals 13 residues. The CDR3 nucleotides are TGTGCCAGCAGCCCGGGGGGGGCCTATGGCTACACCTTC. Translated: CASSPGGAYGYTF.

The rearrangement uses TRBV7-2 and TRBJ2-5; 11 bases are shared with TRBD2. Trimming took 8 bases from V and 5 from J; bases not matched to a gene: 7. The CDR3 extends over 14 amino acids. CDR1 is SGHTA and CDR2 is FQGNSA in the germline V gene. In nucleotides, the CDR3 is TGTGCCAGCGCCGTAGCGGGGGGGCGGGAGACCCAGTACTTC. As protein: CASAVAGGRETQYF.

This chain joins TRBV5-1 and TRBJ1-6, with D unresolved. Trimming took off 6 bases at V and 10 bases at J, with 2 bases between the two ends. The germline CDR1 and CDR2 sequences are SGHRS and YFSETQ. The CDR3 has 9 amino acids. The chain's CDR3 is CASNSPLHF. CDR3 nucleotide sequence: TGCGCCAGCAACTCACCCCTCCACTTT.

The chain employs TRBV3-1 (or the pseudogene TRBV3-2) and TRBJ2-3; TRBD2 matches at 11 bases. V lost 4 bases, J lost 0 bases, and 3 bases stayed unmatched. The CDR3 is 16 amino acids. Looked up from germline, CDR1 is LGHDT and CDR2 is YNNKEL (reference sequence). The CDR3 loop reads CASSPRLAGSTDTQYF. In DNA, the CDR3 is TGTGCCAGCAGCCCGAGACTAGCGGGGAGCACAGATACGCAGTATTTT.